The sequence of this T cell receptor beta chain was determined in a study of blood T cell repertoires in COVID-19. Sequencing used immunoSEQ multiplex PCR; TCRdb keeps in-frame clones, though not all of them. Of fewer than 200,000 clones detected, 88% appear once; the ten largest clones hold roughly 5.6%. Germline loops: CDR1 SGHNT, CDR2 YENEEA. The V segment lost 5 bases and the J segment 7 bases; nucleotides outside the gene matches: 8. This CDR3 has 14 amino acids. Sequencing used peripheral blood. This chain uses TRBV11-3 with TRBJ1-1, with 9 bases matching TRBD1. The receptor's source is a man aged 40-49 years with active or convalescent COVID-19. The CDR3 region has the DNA TGTGCCAGCAGCCCCGGGACAGGGCGCCGTGAAGCTTTCTTT. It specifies CASSPGTGRREAFF.